Presented here are 9 T cell receptor beta chains from one specimen sequenced in a study of blood T cell repertoires in COVID-19. Sequenced by immunoSEQ multiplex PCR; TCRdb stores in-frame clones only, minus some. Of 130,000 or so clones listed, roughly 69% are singletons. Sequenced: peripheral blood. The receptors were gathered from a woman in her seventies with acute or convalescent COVID-19.

The chain joins TRBV19 to TRBJ2-7; maybe TRBD1 (5 bases). Germline-derived CDR1 and CDR2 are LNHDA and SQIVND (reference sequence). This CDR3 spans 14 amino acids. Trimming shortened V by 3 bases and J by 6 bases, and 15 bases separated the two germline ends. CDR3 sequence reads: CASSILRSRGEQYF. The CDR3 nucleotides are TGTGCCAGTAGTATCCTCCGGAGTAGGGGCGAGCAGTACTTC.

The chain links TRBV13 to TRBJ2-3, with 8 bases fitting TRBD2. Trimming took 4 bases from V and 1 from J; bases not matched to a gene: 4. CDR3 size: 15 residues. Per germline, CDR1 PRHDT and CDR2 FYEKMQ (reference sequence). The CDR3 bases are TGTGCCAGCAGCTACCGACTAGCGCGCACAGATACGCAGTATTTT. Amino acids: CASSYRLARTDTQYF.

The rearrangement joins TRBV9 to TRBJ2-3; 11 bases match TRBD2. V shed 3 bases, J shed 2 bases, and the junction held 5 bases outside the gene matches. The CDR3 spans 16 residues. Germline V gives CDR1 SGDLS, CDR2 YYNGEE. The CDR3 DNA is TGTGCCAGCAGCGCCAGGACTAGCGGGCCCACAGATACGCAGTATTTT. It codes for CASSARTSGPTDTQYF.

V is TRBV5-1 and J is TRBJ2-3; D is perhaps TRBD1 (5 bases). Per the germline V gene, CDR1 is SGHRS and CDR2 is YFSETQ. V lost 0 bases, J lost 0 bases, and 8 bases lay in between. This CDR3 spans 15 amino acids. CDR3: CASSLAYRSTDTQYF. The CDR3 coding sequence is TGCGCCAGCAGCTTGGCTTACAGGAGCACAGATACGCAGTATTTT.

The rearrangement uses TRBV19 and TRBJ1-5, with a tentative D call TRBD1 (5 bases). Trimming took off 3 bases at V and 6 bases at J, with 9 bases between the two ends. Germline CDR1 and CDR2: LNHDA and SQIVND (reference sequence). The length of the CDR3 is 13 residues. The CDR3 DNA follows: TGTGCCAGTAGTATGATCGGGGGTCAGCCCCAGCATTTT. This translates into CASSMIGGQPQHF.

The chain employs TRBV20-1 and TRBJ2-7, with 8 nucleotides matching TRBD1. The junction had 5 bases not matched to a gene; V was cut back by 3 bases and J by 4 bases. The CDR3 sequence is 13 residues long. Germline CDR1 reads DFQATT; CDR2 reads SNEGSKA (reference sequence). The CDR3 protein is CSASGTGGYEQYF. The CDR3, as DNA: TGCAGTGCTAGTGGAACAGGGGGATACGAGCAGTACTTC.

At least ten counts were recorded for this clone. The chain combines TRBV9 with TRBJ2-3; tentative D call: TRBD1 (6 bases). Trimming shortened V by 0 bases and J by 0 bases, and 11 bases separated the two germline ends. This CDR3 is built from 16 residues. The germline V gene encodes CDR1 SGDLS and CDR2 YYNGEE. CDR3 in DNA: TGTGCCAGCAGCGTAGTAGGGGGAATTAGCACAGATACGCAGTATTTT. This codes for CASSVVGGISTDTQYF.

In this sample, this clone turned up a few times. The chain links TRBV4-1 to TRBJ2-3; the match to TRBD1 covers 8 bases. The CDR3 covers 19 residues. Germline lookup yields CDR1 MGHRA and CDR2 YSYEKL. With V trimmed by 2 bases and J by 1 base, 14 bases remained unmatched. As DNA, the CDR3 is TGCGCCAGCAGCCAATTCGCCGGGCGGACAGGGCCCCGCACAGATACGCAGTATTTT. Protein sequence: CASSQFAGRTGPRTDTQYF.

This clone was counted once. The rearrangement uses TRBV5-1 and TRBJ1-1; 7 bases are a match to TRBD1. The length of the CDR3 is 15 residues. The ends lost 5 bases at V and 4 bases at J; junction bases unmatched: 11. The germline V gene has CDR1 SGHRS and CDR2 YFSETQ. CDR3: CASSLEGAGSTEAFF. The CDR3, as DNA: TGCGCCAGCAGTTTAGAGGGGGCGGGGAGCACTGAAGCTTTCTTT.